The 19 T cell receptor beta chains reported below all come from one sample, sequenced in a study of blood T cells in healthy people across ages. PCR was performed a second time for about 7 to 11 cycles using a sample-barcoded 5' primer and a J-beta primer mix. TCRdb recomputed calls from the 5' RACE reads with MiXCR, one row per CDR3 protein. The sample yields a few hundred thousand distinct CDR3 sequences, 27% seen once. These data are also associated with another study on T cells of mothers and their children.

Input material: blood. The receptors derive from a boy aged 2-15 years in good health.

V gene TRBV20-1 combines with J gene TRBJ2-5; perhaps TRBD2 as D (6 bases). The J call may be in error: the DNA end matches TRBJ2-1 better. Germline V gene data show CDR1 as DFQATT and CDR2 as SNEGSKA (reference sequence). The CDR3 loop spans 14 amino acids. The CDR3 spells CSAVPSTRPNEQFF. In DNA form, the CDR3 reads TGCAGTGCAGTACCCTCGACTAGGCCCAATGAGCAGTTCTTC.

V is TRBV7-3 and J is TRBJ2-5; 11 bases are shared with TRBD2. The CDR3 extends over 15 amino acids. The germline V gene has CDR1 SGHTA and CDR2 FQGTGA. V was pared by 5 bases and J by 2 bases, with 4 bases of the junction left unmatched. CDR3 sequence reads: CASSDGTSGQETQYF. The CDR3 DNA reads as TGTGCCAGCAGCGACGGGACTAGCGGACAAGAGACCCAGTACTTC. The entire variable domain, with the rest obtained from reference TRBV7-3 and TRBJ2-5, is as follows: GAGVSQTPSNKVTEKGKYVELRCDPISGHTALYWYRQSLGQGPEFLIYFQGTGAADDSGLPNDRFFAVRPEGSVSTLKIQRTERGDSAVYLCASSDGTSGQETQYFGPGTRLLVL.

This clonotype has more than one count but fewer than ten. The CDR3 region is CATSSRVRDPTTDTQYF. The CDR3 coding sequence is TGTGCCACCAGCTCCCGGGTTCGGGATCCAACCACAGATACGCAGTATTTT. The rearrangement joins TRBV15 to TRBJ2-3; possibly TRBD2 for D (5 bases). V was cut by 5 bases and J by 2 bases, with 20 bases left in between. From germline, CDR1 is LNHNV and CDR2 YYDKDF (reference sequence). The CDR3 covers 17 residues.

This clonotype was counted a few times. The chain combines TRBV10-3 with TRBJ2-5, with 8 bases matching TRBD1. The CDR3 is made up of 15 amino acids. CDR1 is ENHRY and CDR2 is SYGVKD in the germline V gene. J gave up 4 bases and V 6 bases, and 10 bases lay outside the gene matches. CDR3 in DNA: TGTGCCATCAGAGAAGGCAGGGGGCGATTAGAGACCCAGTACTTC. Its translation: CAIREGRGRLETQYF.

Of note for this clonotype: At one end the junction does not follow the germline gene, possibly because of a read error. The chain couples TRBV20-1 to TRBJ2-5; maybe TRBD2 (6 bases). The better agreement between TRBJ2-1 and the DNA end casts doubt on the J call. CDR3 length: 15 amino acids. Germline lookup yields CDR1 DFQATT and CDR2 SNEGSKA (reference sequence). The DNA of the CDR3 is TGCAGTGTTAGAGATTGGAGGGCGCCGATGAATGAGCAGTTCTTC. Residues: CSVRDWRAPMNEQFF.

The rearrangement joins TRBV7-9 to TRBJ1-2; D is unclear. Trimming took off 1 base at V and 7 bases at J, with 13 bases between the two ends. Germline loops: CDR1 SEHNR, CDR2 FQNEAQ (reference sequence). There are 14 residues in the CDR3. In nucleotides, the CDR3 is TGTGCCAGCAGCTTAGAGGCGTTCGGCGGTGGCTACACCTTC. Its translation is CASSLEAFGGGYTF.

The chain is built from TRBV7-2 and TRBJ2-5; D is perhaps TRBD1 (6 bases). CDR3 length: 14 amino acids. Trimming stripped 5 bases from V and 2 bases from J, with 12 bases between. Looked up from germline, CDR1 is SGHTA and CDR2 is FQGNSA. The chain's CDR3 is CASSLGTIQETQYF. The CDR3 nucleotides are TGTGCCAGCAGCCTGGGGACAATACAAGAGACCCAGTACTTC.

V usage is TRBV29-1 and J usage is TRBJ1-1; TRBD1 matches 7 bases. J was trimmed by 10 bases and V by 6 bases; bases with no gene match: 8. This CDR3 is 11 amino acids long. CDR1 and CDR2 (germline): SQVTM, ANQGSEA. The DNA for the CDR3 is TGCAGCGTCTATGACAGGGAGGTAGCTTTCTTT. This translates into CSVYDREVAFF.

This chain links TRBV2 with TRBJ1-5, with 9 bases identical to TRBD1. CDR3 length: 15 residues. In germline, CDR1 is SNHLY, CDR2 FYNNEI. The trim removed 4 bases at V and 1 base at J, leaving 2 bases unmatched. The CDR3 DNA is TGTGCCAGCAGTGCGGACAGGGGAAGCAATCAGCCCCAGCATTTT. This encodes CASSADRGSNQPQHF.

As for this clonotype: A read error is possible here, since a much larger clone lies one base away. This chain joins TRBV13 and TRBJ2-7; 9 nucleotides agree with TRBD1. The CDR3 has 12 amino acids. Germline V gene data show CDR1 as PRHDT and CDR2 as FYEKMQ (reference sequence). With 5 bases clipped from V and 6 bases from J, the junction kept 2 bases outside the gene matches. CDR3 sequence (DNA): TGTGCCAGCAGCACGACAGGGGGCGAGCAGTACTTC. It codes for CASSTTGGEQYF. Full variable domain (remainder filled in from reference TRBV13 and TRBJ2-7): AAGVIQSPRHLIKEKRETATLKCYPIPRHDTVYWYQQGPGQDPQFLISFYEKMQSDKGSIPDRFSAQQFSDYHSELNMSSLELGDSALYFCASSTTGGEQYFGPGTRLTVT.

CDR3 bases: TGCGCCAGCAGCTCCCGACACAGCTACGAGCAGTACTTC. Encoded protein: CASSSRHSYEQYF. The chain employs TRBV5-1 and TRBJ2-7; no firm D call. The CDR3 is made up of 13 amino acids. V was pared by 3 bases and J by 3 bases, with 10 bases between. Germline CDR1 and CDR2: SGHRS and YFSETQ.

This clonotype has just a few counts. The genes are TRBV24-1 and TRBJ2-5, with 11 positions matching TRBD2. The end of the DNA aligns better with TRBJ2-1, so the J call may be wrong. CDR3 length equals 16 residues. Germline V gives CDR1 KGHDR, CDR2 SFDVKD. This CDR3 reads CATSDPALAGGNEQFF. The CDR3 DNA sequence: TGTGCCACCAGTGACCCGGCCCTAGCGGGAGGTAATGAGCAGTTCTTC.

The chain couples TRBV7-9 to TRBJ1-5; D is undetermined. V was clipped by 6 bases and J by 0 bases, with 6 bases between them. Germline V gene data show CDR1 as SEHNR and CDR2 as FQNEAQ (reference sequence). The CDR3 totals 13 residues. The CDR3 DNA reads TGTGCCAGCAGTACGGGTAGCAATCAGCCCCAGCATTTT. Its translation: CASSTGSNQPQHF.

V is TRBV6-1 and J is TRBJ2-7; no clear D. V was cut by 2 bases and J by 2 bases, with 7 bases left in between. Germline-derived CDR1 and CDR2 are MNHNS and SASEGT. CDR3 length equals 13 residues. CDR3 amino acids: CASSESTTYEQYF. In DNA, the CDR3 is TGTGCCAGCAGTGAATCCACCACCTACGAGCAGTACTTC.

This chain links TRBV6-1 with TRBJ1-5; D might be TRBD1 (6 bases). CDR1 and CDR2 (germline): MNHNS, SASEGT. The CDR3 spans 16 residues. Deletions cut 6 bases from V and 3 bases from J, with 18 bases between. As DNA, the CDR3 is TGTGCCAGCAGCCGAGACCCTCCAGGGGTCAATCAGCCCCAGCATTTT. Protein sequence: CASSRDPPGVNQPQHF.

V is TRBV6-5 and J is TRBJ2-7; TRBD2 aligns across 12 bases. V was pared by 1 base and J by 1 base, with 8 bases of the junction left unmatched. CDR3 size: 18 residues. Per germline, CDR1 MNHEY and CDR2 SVGAGI. CDR3 coding DNA: TGTGCCAGCAGTTACTTCCTCCCCGGGACTAGCGGGTCCTACGAGCAGTACTTC. It yields the protein CASSYFLPGTSGSYEQYF.

This clonotype turned up a few times. V usage is TRBV20-1 and J usage is TRBJ2-1; D unresolved. The CDR3 has 10 residues. Germline V gene data show CDR1 as DFQATT and CDR2 as SNEGSKA (reference sequence). The germline V and J ends were trimmed by 4 bases and 7 bases, with 5 bases remaining between them. CDR3 coding DNA: TGCAGTGCTATCGAAAATGAGCAGTTCTTC. As protein: CSAIENEQFF.

This clonotype turned up a few times. The chain's CDR3 is CASRPDTSHNEQFF. In DNA, the CDR3 is TGTGCCAGCAGACCCGACACCTCACACAATGAGCAGTTCTTC. V usage is TRBV12-3 or TRBV12-4 and J usage is TRBJ2-1; D remains unclear. V lost 6 bases, J lost 5 bases, and 14 bases lay in between. This CDR3 comprises 14 residues.

V usage is TRBV12-3 or TRBV12-4 and J usage is TRBJ2-5, with D possibly TRBD2 on 5 matching bases. CDR3 length: 16 residues. The V gene lost 5 bases and the J gene lost 1 base, with 17 bases spanning the gap. The CDR3: CASSLRLALAQETQYF. The CDR3, as DNA: TGTGCCAGCAGTCTCAGGCTAGCCCTTGCCCAAGAGACCCAGTACTTC.